The T cell receptor (beta chain) under discussion was sequenced for a study of OX40 agonist ivuxolimab in advanced cancers. Background on the study: Cohort: roughly 79% men, mean age about 60, aged about 20 to 85.

Data came from immunoSEQ multiplex PCR; TCRdb stores just in-frame clones and leaves some out. There are 77,000 or so clones in the sample; roughly 87% occur only once, and around 2% lies in the top ten. The material was CD4+ or CD8+ T cells sorted from blood, obtained in a trial of the OX40 agonist ivuxolimab. The TCR was taken from an adult with an advanced solid tumor such as melanoma, head and neck, liver or kidney cancer.

CDR3 loop: CASSLGQHIQYF. CDR3 nucleotides: TGCGCCAGCAGCTTAGGCCAGCACATTCAGTACTTC. The chain employs TRBV5-1 and TRBJ2-4; D gene unclear. The length of the CDR3 is 12 residues. From germline, CDR1 is SGHRS and CDR2 YFSETQ. V gave up 2 bases and J gave up 8 bases, with 8 bases separating them.